The clone carrying this T cell receptor (beta chain) was observed many times. The data belong to a study of blood T cells in healthy people across ages. In germline, CDR1 is SEHNR, CDR2 FQNEAQ (reference sequence). V gave up 6 bases and J gave up 5 bases, with 10 bases separating them. The CDR3 is 12 residues long. Together with a sample-barcoded 5' primer, a J-beta primer mix was included in a second PCR lasting roughly 6 to 12 cycles. TCRdb passed the 5' RACE reads through MiXCR, listing each CDR3 protein once. The table lists about a million distinct CDR3 sequences, approximately 38% of them singletons.

This sequence joins TRBV7-9 and TRBJ1-1; D is perhaps TRBD1 (5 bases). This receptor was obtained from a man aged 18 to 35 in good health. The sample comprised blood. The CDR3 loop is CASSPRGTEAFF. The DNA for the CDR3 is TGTGCCAGCAGTCCACGGGGGACTGAAGCTTTCTTT.